This T cell receptor beta chain was sequenced during a study of blood T cell repertoires in COVID-19. This CDR3 contains 12 residues. Per the germline V gene, CDR1 is SNHLY and CDR2 is FYNNEI. The V and J ends lost 7 bases and 4 bases, in that order; junction bases with no gene match: 3. The data were produced by immunoSEQ multiplex PCR, yet TCRdb's version contains in-frame clones alone and is incomplete. Among some 460,000 clones listed, roughly 87% were seen once. This sequence joins TRBV2 and TRBJ1-2, with TRBD1 matching 7 bases. Sequencing was done on a sample of PBMCs or T cells enriched from blood (not recorded which). This TCR was sampled from a woman between 18 and 30 years old who had recovered from COVID-19. Written as DNA, the CDR3 is TGTGCCAGCACCGACAGGGTCTATGGCTACACCTTC. Its translation: CASTDRVYGYTF.